The 21 T cell receptor beta chains given below trace back to one sample, sequenced in a study of T-cell memory formation after mild COVID-19. TCRdb analysed the 5' RACE reads with MiXCR anew, one entry per CDR3 protein. Found here are 500,000 to 650,000 distinct CDR3 sequences, about 22% of them singletons; the top ten hold approximately 8.4%. The sample taken for sequencing was PBMCs or a T cell subset sorted from them (not recorded which). All receptors derive from an adult woman who had mild COVID-19 (a few samples of this study predate the infection). Cell type and time point are not known.

V and J are TRBV12-3 or TRBV12-4 and TRBJ2-7, with 10 bases identical to TRBD2. V was clipped by 10 bases and J by 4 bases; unmatched bases: 7. The CDR3 spans 13 residues. The CDR3 DNA reads TGTGCCACCTCTAGCGGGAGTCGATACGAGCAGTACTTC. Its translation: CATSSGSRYEQYF.

This clonotype showed up just a few times. The gene calls are TRBV5-1 and TRBJ2-2; TRBD1 matches 11 bases. Germline V lookup: CDR1 SGHRS, CDR2 YFSETQ. Trimming took 1 base from V and 5 from J; bases not matched to a gene: 4. The CDR3 spans 16 residues. The CDR3 region is CASSLTGTGGTGELFF. For the CDR3, the DNA is TGCGCCAGCAGCTTGACCGGGACAGGGGGGACCGGGGAGCTGTTTTTT.

This clonotype showed up just once. J is TRBJ2-5 and V is TRBV24-1; the D gene is possibly TRBD2 (6 bases). The CDR3 has 15 residues. Trimming took 4 bases from V and 3 from J, leaving 14 bases between them. Germline CDR1 reads KGHDR; CDR2 reads SFDVKD. This CDR3 is CATSDRGTGEETQYF. CDR3 sequence (DNA): TGTGCCACCAGTGACCGCGGCACGGGAGAAGAGACCCAGTACTTC.

This clonotype has just a few counts. This chain uses TRBV7-2 with TRBJ1-2; 7 bases match TRBD1. This CDR3 region has 14 residues. Germline loops: CDR1 SGHTA, CDR2 FQGNSA. V lost 7 bases and J lost 2; bases outside the gene matches: 7. CDR3 amino acids: CASTLGQANYGYTF. CDR3 nucleotides: TGTGCCAGCACCCTCGGACAGGCGAACTATGGCTACACCTTC.

V gene TRBV29-1 combines with J gene TRBJ2-2; D is unresolved. V was cut by 4 bases and J by 0 bases, with 3 bases left in between. This CDR3 has 12 amino acids. Germline V lookup: CDR1 SQVTM, CDR2 ANQGSEA. CDR3 protein: CSVVPNTGELFF. Here the CDR3 DNA reads TGCAGCGTTGTGCCGAACACCGGGGAGCTGTTTTTT.

This chain connects TRBV4-1 to TRBJ2-4; 7 nucleotides match TRBD1. Unmatched junction bases numbered 5, after V lost 0 bases and J lost 6 bases. The germline CDR1 and CDR2 sequences are MGHRA and YSYEKL. The CDR3 totals 15 residues. The CDR3 DNA is TGCGCCAGCAGCCAAGATCGTTCAGGGGGAAACATTCAGTACTTC. It is translated as CASSQDRSGGNIQYF.

CDR3 protein: CSARDLGSTYEQYF. The CDR3 bases are TGCAGTGCTAGAGATTTGGGATCCACCTACGAGCAGTACTTC. The gene calls are TRBV20-1 and TRBJ2-7; D is ambiguous. CDR1 is DFQATT and CDR2 is SNEGSKA in the germline V gene (reference sequence). This CDR3 comprises 14 residues. Between the trimmed V and J ends, which lost 0 bases and 2 bases, there was a span of 11 bases.

This clonotype was detected only a few times. The chain carries TRBV10-3 and TRBJ2-7; 7 nucleotides match TRBD1. The V segment lost 0 bases and the J segment 2 bases; nucleotides outside the gene matches: 1. The CDR3 runs 14 residues. Per the germline V gene, CDR1 is ENHRY and CDR2 is SYGVKD. DNA of the CDR3: TGTGCCATCAGTGAGTCTGGGACAGCCTACGAGCAGTACTTC. It translates to CAISESGTAYEQYF.

This clonotype was observed a few times. This sequence joins TRBV7-8 and TRBJ1-1; D is unresolved. CDR3 length: 15 amino acids. The germline gives CDR1 SGHVS, CDR2 FQNEAQ. With 3 bases removed from V and 6 bases from J, the gap between germline ends came to 17 bases. The CDR3 sequence: CASSFLTGSIAEAFF. In DNA, the CDR3 is TGTGCCAGCAGCTTTCTTACCGGGTCAATCGCTGAAGCTTTCTTT.

This clonotype was detected ten times or more. The chain is built from TRBV7-2 and TRBJ2-5; D gene ambiguous. CDR3 size: 14 residues. V gave up 0 bases and J gave up 0 bases, with 5 bases separating them. The germline V gene has CDR1 SGHTA and CDR2 FQGNSA. CDR3 protein: CASSLAGYQETQYF. CDR3 coding DNA: TGTGCCAGCAGCTTAGCTGGTTACCAAGAGACCCAGTACTTC.

The V call is TRBV10-3, the J call TRBJ1-1; D is possibly TRBD1 (5 bases). CDR3 size: 13 residues. Germline loops: CDR1 ENHRY, CDR2 SYGVKD. Between the trimmed V and J ends, which lost 4 bases and 6 bases, there was a span of 12 bases. CDR3 DNA: TGTGCCATCAGTGCGGAGGGAGGGGCTGAAGCTTTCTTT. Its protein is CAISAEGGAEAFF.

V and J are TRBV19 and TRBJ2-1; the D gene is possibly TRBD1 (6 bases). Germline V gene lookup returns CDR1 LNHDA and CDR2 SQIVND (reference sequence). Trimming took 6 bases from V and 2 from J, leaving 20 bases between them. The CDR3 has 17 residues. The CDR3 loop reads CASRQNPGELTYNEQFF. The CDR3 bases are TGTGCCAGTAGACAGAACCCAGGGGAGCTTACCTACAATGAGCAGTTCTTC.

The sample holds a few counts of this clonotype. The genes are TRBV7-2 and TRBJ1-6; D is undetermined. V lost 1 base and J 6 bases, leaving 10 bases between the germline ends. Germline loops: CDR1 SGHTA, CDR2 FQGNSA. CDR3 length: 15 amino acids. The CDR3 here is CASSLVLWSNSPLHF. DNA for the CDR3: TGTGCCAGCAGCTTAGTGTTGTGGAGTAATTCACCCCTCCACTTT.

The CDR3 DNA reads TGTGCCAGCACCGTGGACTTCAACAATGAGCAGTTCTTC. Protein: CASTVDFNNEQFF. V and J are TRBV12-3 or TRBV12-4 and TRBJ2-1; tentatively, D is TRBD2 (5 bases). V lost 7 bases to trimming and J lost 5 bases, with 12 bases between them. This CDR3 contains 13 residues.

The chain links TRBV7-3 to TRBJ2-2; D is uncertain. The germline V and J ends were trimmed by 5 bases and 0 bases, with 13 bases remaining between them. Germline V gene lookup returns CDR1 SGHTA and CDR2 FQGTGA. The CDR3 runs 16 residues. CDR3 bases: TGTGCCAGCAGCCCCGCCGGACGGTCGAACACCGGGGAGCTGTTTTTT. Amino acids: CASSPAGRSNTGELFF.

The rearrangement joins TRBV5-5 to TRBJ2-7, with a possible D match to TRBD1 (6 bases). V gave up 2 bases and J gave up 0 bases, with 9 bases separating them. This CDR3 has 14 residues. Germline values: CDR1 SGHKS, CDR2 YYEKEE (reference sequence). In DNA form, the CDR3 reads TGTGCCAGCAGCTTCGACAGGAGCTCCTACGAGCAGTACTTC. It is translated as CASSFDRSSYEQYF.

J is TRBJ1-6 and V is TRBV10-3; 8 bases agree with TRBD1. The germline gives CDR1 ENHRY, CDR2 SYGVKD. The CDR3 is 14 amino acids. The V gene end was trimmed by 2 bases and the J gene end by 12 bases; junction bases not matched to a gene: 6. The CDR3 loop is CAISEDRGNGPLHF. The CDR3 coding sequence is TGTGCCATCAGTGAGGACAGGGGTAACGGACCCCTCCACTTT.

V and J are TRBV29-1 and TRBJ1-1, with a tentative D call TRBD1 (6 bases). This CDR3 spans 12 amino acids. CDR1 SQVTM and CDR2 ANQGSEA come from the germline V gene. The V end was cut by 5 bases, the J end by 4 bases, with 11 bases between. The chain's CDR3 is CSVSTGPTEAFF. In DNA, the CDR3 is TGCAGCGTTTCAACAGGGCCCACTGAAGCTTTCTTT.

In this sample, this clonotype turned up a few times. The V and J genes are TRBV20-1 and TRBJ2-1, with D possibly matching TRBD1 (6 bases). Germline V gene lookup returns CDR1 DFQATT and CDR2 SNEGSKA (reference sequence). V lost 1 base and J lost 6, with 13 bases in between. The CDR3 loop spans 14 amino acids. In DNA, the CDR3 is TGCAGTGCTAGAGGAGTCGGCAGGGGCAATGAGCAGTTCTTC. Protein product: CSARGVGRGNEQFF.

This clonotype came up once. J is TRBJ2-3 and V is TRBV14; the D is unclear. CDR3 length: 13 amino acids. V lost 4 bases and J lost 6, with 11 bases in between. Germline-derived CDR1 and CDR2 are SGHDN and FVKESK. This CDR3 reads CASSRGVTDTQYF. CDR3 sequence (DNA): TGTGCCAGCAGCCGTGGGGTAACCGATACGCAGTATTTT.

The rearrangement joins TRBV29-1 to TRBJ2-1; D might be TRBD1 or TRBD2, each matching 5 bases. The V end lost 4 bases, the J end lost 5 bases, and 15 bases lay between the germline ends. The germline V gene has CDR1 SQVTM and CDR2 ANQGSEA. The CDR3 contains 14 residues. In DNA form, the CDR3 reads TGCAGCGTTGGGCTCGGGGCTAGGAACAATGAGCAGTTCTTC. Its protein product is CSVGLGARNNEQFF.